The 18 T cell receptor beta chains below were found in one sample sequenced in a study of tumor and adjacent non-tumor tissue in lung cancer. RNA was extracted from bulk tissue without any cell sorting. TCRbeta libraries were built with three rounds of nested PCR, modified from ARM-PCR. TCRdb re-derived calls from the multiplex PCR reads in MiXCR, one entry per CDR3 protein. Counted here are about 68,000 distinct CDR3 sequences, just under 60% occurring once; the ten biggest clones make up around 21%. Sequencing used lung tumor tissue. The source is a man between 45 and 60 years old with non-small cell lung cancer.

In the case of this clonotype: A read error may account for a junction end that differs from germline. CDR3 protein: CTTSDAVGINSGANVLTF. CDR3 DNA sequence: TGTACCACCAGTGATGCGGTCGGGATTAACTCTGGGGCCAACGTCCTGACTTTC. The V and J genes are TRBV24-1 and TRBJ2-6; tentatively, D is TRBD2 (5 bases). Germline lookup yields CDR1 KGHDR and CDR2 SFDVKD. The CDR3 covers 18 residues.

The chain has TRBV7-9 and TRBJ1-1; D is perhaps TRBD1 (6 bases). The ends were cut back, 5 bases at V and 4 bases at J, with 11 bases in the middle. The germline gives CDR1 SEHNR, CDR2 FQNEAQ (reference sequence). This CDR3 comprises 13 residues. The CDR3 coding sequence is TGTGCCAGCAGCCAAGGACAGTTCACTGAAGCTTTCTTT. This encodes CASSQGQFTEAFF.

Worth noting for this clonotype: Being one base from a much bigger clone, this may be a read error. The chain combines TRBV6-2 or TRBV6-3 with TRBJ1-5; D ambiguous. This CDR3 has 12 amino acids. The germline V gene encodes CDR1 MNHEY and CDR2 SVGEGT. Trimming shortened V by 7 bases and J by 9 bases, and 13 bases separated the two germline ends. The CDR3 nucleotides are TGTGCCAGCAAACACCAAACGCGGCCCCAGCATTTT. It specifies CASKHQTRPQHF.

This clonotype was seen at least ten times. The chain uses TRBV5-4 and TRBJ2-3; D gene ambiguous. Germline-derived CDR1 and CDR2 are SGHNT and YYREEE (reference sequence). V lost 3 bases and J 4 bases, leaving 12 bases between the germline ends. This CDR3 is 14 amino acids long. The CDR3 here is CASSWQLSSDTQYF. The CDR3 region has the DNA TGTGCCAGCAGCTGGCAGCTTAGCTCAGATACGCAGTATTTT.

This clonotype was recorded at least ten times. The gene calls are TRBV6-1 and TRBJ2-1, with D hard to call. This CDR3 contains 19 residues. Germline V lookup: CDR1 MNHNS, CDR2 SASEGT. The V and J ends lost 2 bases and 0 bases respectively, with 20 bases between them. In DNA form, the CDR3 reads TGTGCCAGCAGTGAACACCACTCACTAAGCTTGAGCTCCTACAATGAGCAGTTCTTC. Translation: CASSEHHSLSLSSYNEQFF.

This clonotype has at least ten counts. The chain combines TRBV4-1 with TRBJ2-5; no clear D. Trimming left V 4 bases short and J 2 bases short, with 11 bases between. CDR1 MGHRA and CDR2 YSYEKL come from the germline V gene. CDR3 length: 14 amino acids. The chain's CDR3 is CASSPGWVQETQYF. CDR3 in DNA: TGCGCCAGCAGCCCCGGGTGGGTGCAAGAGACCCAGTACTTC.

Notes on this clonotype: One end of the junction does not line up with germline, which may come from a read error. The rearrangement uses TRBV11-2 and TRBJ1-5, with 8 nucleotides matching TRBD1. The CDR3 spans 15 residues. Germline-derived CDR1 and CDR2 are SGHAT and FQNNGV. The CDR3 sequence is CVSSPGQGANQPQRF. CDR3 DNA: TGTGTCAGCAGCCCCGGGCAGGGGGCGAATCAGCCCCAGCGTTTT.

This clonotype has a handful of counts. This sequence may be a read error, since a much larger clone differs from it by one base. V usage is TRBV5-1 and J usage is TRBJ2-5; D perhaps matches TRBD1 (8 bases). This CDR3 spans 14 amino acids. CDR1 is SGHRS and CDR2 is YFSETQ in the germline V gene. CDR3 region: CASKRTGRAETQCF. In nucleotides, the CDR3 is TGCGCCAGCAAAAGGACAGGGAGGGCAGAGACCCAGTGCTTC.

In this sample, this clonotype turned up a few times. This chain connects TRBV21-1 to TRBJ2-7; the listed D gene, TRBD1, was not tested against the DNA. TRBV21-1 is a listed pseudogene. The CDR3 spans 12 residues. The CDR3 protein is CASSKPGAEQYF. The CDR3 DNA reads TGTGCCAGCAGCAAACCGGGGGCCGAGCAGTACTTC.

About this clonotype itself: Since a much larger clone is just one base distant, this may be a read error. The chain is built from TRBV12-3 or TRBV12-4 and TRBJ2-7, with D possibly being TRBD2 (6 bases). The CDR3 has 16 amino acids. The DNA for the CDR3 is TGTGCCAGCACTCCTACCCCGACTAGTTCGAGCTACGAGCATTACTTC. This translates into CASTPTPTSSSYEHYF.

On this clonotype itself: The CDR3 does not close with the conserved phenylalanine or tryptophan, likely indicating a read error. The CDR3 region has the DNA TGTGCCAGCAGTTTCTGGACTAGCGACACAGATACGCAGTATCTT. Its protein is CASSFWTSDTDTQYL. The rearrangement uses TRBV6-5 and TRBJ2-3; TRBD2 agrees at 9 bases. CDR3 length: 15 amino acids. V trimming: 4 bases; J trimming: 2 bases; junction bases outside the gene matches: 4. The V gene's germline CDR1 is MNHEY and CDR2 SVGAGI.

Comment on this clonotype: A much larger clone is a single base away; this may be a read error. The V call is TRBV28, the J call TRBJ2-1, with D possibly TRBD2 on 6 matching bases. The CDR3 runs 16 residues. Trimming removed 7 bases at V and 2 bases at J, with 18 bases between. Germline V gives CDR1 MDHEN, CDR2 SYDVKM. The CDR3, as DNA: TGTGCCAGCAATTTGTCCCGACTAGTCCCCTACAATGAGCAGTTCTTC. It translates to CASNLSRLVPYNEQFF.

Of note for this clonotype: The junction differs from germline at one of its ends, possibly a read error. The chain links TRBV11-2 to TRBJ2-7; D unresolved. From germline, CDR1 is SGHAT and CDR2 FQNNGV. CDR3 size: 14 residues. In nucleotides, the CDR3 is TGTGCTAGCAGCTTGCACCCCGGGTCCTTCGAGCAATACTTC. It codes for CASSLHPGSFEQYF.

The genes are TRBV10-2 and TRBJ2-3; a possible D gene is TRBD1 (5 bases). Deletions cut 4 bases from V and 4 bases from J, with 18 bases between. Germline CDR1 WSHSY, CDR2 SAAADI. CDR3 length equals 16 residues. CDR3 in DNA: TGCGCCAGCAGTGCGGCCAGGGCTTCTGGACCAGATACGCAGTATTTT. Protein sequence: CASSAARASGPDTQYF.

This clonotype has a count of ten or more. The chain employs TRBV5-6 and TRBJ2-1; maybe TRBD1 (5 bases). Trimming left V 4 bases short and J 0 bases short, with 17 bases between. The CDR3 has 17 residues. The germline CDR1 and CDR2 sequences are SGHDT and YYEEEE. CDR3 nucleotides: TGTGCCAGCAGCACCTGGGGCAGCTCAAGCTCCTACAATGAGCAGTTCTTC. This sequence encodes CASSTWGSSSSYNEQFF.

As for this clonotype: A much larger clone differs from this one at a single base, so this may be a read error. V gene TRBV11-2 combines with J gene TRBJ1-1; D not resolved. Trimming left V 1 base short and J 11 bases short, with 17 bases between. The V gene's germline CDR1 is SGHAT and CDR2 FQNNGV. The length of the CDR3 is 14 residues. CDR3 residues: CASSLAAVSRGAFF. CDR3 nucleotide sequence: TGTGCCAGCAGCTTAGCAGCGGTGTCCAGAGGGGCTTTCTTT.

The chain has TRBV7-9 and TRBJ1-1, with a weak D call TRBD1 (5 bases). Trimming took 4 bases from V and 4 from J, leaving 10 bases between them. CDR1 is SEHNR, CDR2 FQNEAQ, per germline (reference sequence). This CDR3 is 13 amino acids long. The CDR3 region has the DNA TGTGCCAGCAGCTCGCCGGGGGTCACTGAAGCTTTCTTT. It yields the protein CASSSPGVTEAFF.

This rearrangement joins TRBV19 to TRBJ2-3; either TRBD1 or TRBD2 may fit D (5 bases each). Per the germline V gene, CDR1 is LNHDA and CDR2 is SQIVND (reference sequence). The length of the CDR3 is 12 residues. V lost 3 bases, J lost 9 bases, and 10 bases lay in between. The CDR3 sequence is CASSMARDTQYF. The CDR3 coding sequence is TGTGCCAGTAGTATGGCGAGGGACACGCAGTATTTT.